There are a few counts of the clone carrying this T cell receptor (beta chain). Its specificity is unknown. The same CDR3 arises from other DNA sequences in this sample as well. This sample is part of a study of Ad26.COV2.S vaccination and SARS-CoV-2 variants. Study-level background: Enrolled in COV1001, the donor was in the Ad26.COV2.S trial arm, which received the vaccine. Administration of Ad26.COV2.S was intramuscular, either once or twice 56 days apart. General study points: Considerable breadth of spike-specific CD8+ and CD4+ T cell responses has reportedly been documented following vaccination.

This sample's treatment: roughly 20 received Ad26.COV2.S at low or high dose, single or two shots; a few received placebo; per-sample allocation not given. Samples came from day 63 after the first vaccine or placebo injection. Participants' vaccine, an Ad26 vector, delivered Wuhan-strain SARS-CoV-2 spike. The protocol was immunoSEQ multiplex PCR, while the TCRdb copy is restricted to in-frame clones and leaves out a portion. Among 350,000 to 500,000 clones, 85% to 90% were seen once, and the ten largest hold just over 2.5%. The V gene end was trimmed by 2 bases and the J gene end by 5 bases; junction bases not matched to a gene: 1. There are 14 residues in the CDR3. Per germline, CDR1 MNHEY and CDR2 SMNVEV (reference sequence).

The V gene is TRBV27, the J gene TRBJ2-5; TRBD2 aligns across 11 bases. The TCR comes from a person aged 18-60 years who received the Ad26.COV2.S COVID-19 vaccine or a placebo. This specimen consisted of peripheral blood, obtained in a trial of Ad26.COV2.S vaccine versus placebo. CDR3 in amino acids: CASSLRLAGETQYF. The CDR3 coding sequence is TGTGCCAGCAGTTTACGACTAGCGGGGGAGACCCAGTACTTC.